This TCR beta chain emerged from a study of T cell responses to AZD1222 COVID-19 vaccine. Study summary: Researchers grouped second doses given at about 4 or about 12 weeks into one pool. Study-level points and caveats: At 160-218 and 743-854, vaccine-associated CD4 TCRs were dominant, and they spanned spike. Nearly half of spike-specific TCRs reportedly target variant regions that are unmutated in the B.1.351 and B.1.1.7 variants. All repertoire sampling was performed exclusively after the peak T cell response.

A remark on this clone: Its antigen is undetermined.

The repertoire was sequenced with immunoSEQ multiplex PCR; TCRdb's copy has only in-frame clones and lacks some. The repertoire holds around 120,000 clones, with about 90% as singletons. From germline, CDR1 is MNHEY and CDR2 SMNVEV (reference sequence). The V and J ends lost 2 bases and 6 bases respectively, with 14 bases between them. The CDR3 spans 14 residues. This sequence originates from an adult in good health. The chain carries TRBV27 and TRBJ2-7; maybe TRBD2 (6 bases). This sample comprised peripheral blood, obtained on day 0 of AZD1222 vaccination. The DNA for the CDR3 is TGTGCCAGCAGTTTAAGGGACTCTCCTTTCGAGCAGTACTTC. Translated: CASSLRDSPFEQYF.